The T cell receptor beta chain under discussion was sequenced for a study of identical twins. Whole-study results and caveats: The more abundant beta clonotypes in cord blood had fewer insertions, and memory repertoires did not show this.

On this clonotype: What it recognizes is unknown. This clone may be a read error of a much larger clone one base away.

Trimming left V 0 bases short and J 2 bases short, with 10 bases between. Per the germline V gene, CDR1 is SGHRS and CDR2 is YFSETQ. This CDR3 region has 15 residues. Via MiXCR, TCRdb re-called the 5' RACE reads, giving one row per CDR3 protein. Altogether over 200,000 distinct CDR3 sequences are present, about 10% being singletons, with the ten largest covering more than 8%. This sequence originates from a man aged 45 to 65 in good health. This chain links TRBV5-1 with TRBJ2-3; D unresolved. The material sequenced was memory T cells sorted from blood. For the CDR3, the DNA is TGCGCCAGCAGCTTGGACGGAAAGCCCACAGATACGCAGTATTTT. This encodes CASSLDGKPTDTQYF.